A single sample is the source of the 19 T cell receptor beta chains below, sequenced in a study of response to subunit inactivated influenza vaccine (dated by TCRdb to 2016 to 2019). The library was made by RT-PCR. The sequencer listed for this sample is Illumina HiSeq 2500. Starting from the raw public reads, TCRdb applied fastp trimming at Q25, assembled clones with MiXCR and retained in-frame beta chains. CDR3 protein duplicates are merged, each entry listing the most common genes and DNA. This sample is represented by 500,000 to 600,000 distinct CDR3 sequences; about 12% of them were singletons. Of the sample, roughly 10% is held by the ten largest clones. The sequenced sample was PBMCs from blood, obtained on the day of vaccination. Receptors originate from a man aged 45-65 years who received an inactivated influenza vaccine. Donor details come from another sample of the same person, matched by shared clones.

The DNA of the CDR3 is TGTGCCAGCAGCGTAGCGGGAGCGGCAGATACGCAGTATTTT. Translated: CASSVAGAADTQYF. The chain links TRBV9 to TRBJ2-3; weak D call: TRBD2 (6 bases). The CDR3 spans 14 residues. Germline-derived CDR1 and CDR2 are SGDLS and YYNGEE. V lost 0 bases to trimming and J lost 4 bases, with 9 bases between them.

This clonotype has just a few counts. The chain joins TRBV7-9 to TRBJ2-7; TRBD1 agrees at 8 bases. With V trimmed by 5 bases and J by 6 bases, 6 bases remained unmatched. CDR1 and CDR2 from the germline V gene are SEHNR and FQNEAQ (reference sequence). CDR3 length: 13 amino acids. CDR3 sequence: CASSHRDRSEQYF. CDR3 DNA: TGTGCCAGCAGCCACCGGGACAGGTCCGAGCAGTACTTC.

The chain has TRBV29-1 and TRBJ2-7; D might be TRBD2 (6 bases). The CDR3 runs to 11 residues. The V gene lost 4 bases and the J gene lost 7 bases, with 11 bases spanning the gap. The germline gives CDR1 SQVTM, CDR2 ANQGSEA. CDR3 DNA sequence: TGCAGCGTTGTGGGGGGTAGGGAGCAGTACTTC. It is translated as CSVVGGREQYF.

This clonotype was counted a few times. J is TRBJ2-3 and V is TRBV7-2; D is unclear. Deletions cut 1 base from V and 14 bases from J, with 13 bases between. This CDR3 comprises 12 residues. Looked up from germline, CDR1 is SGHTA and CDR2 is FQGNSA. The CDR3 DNA reads TGTGCCAGCAGCTTAGTCAAGGGCAGTCGGTATTTT. This gives the protein CASSLVKGSRYF.

The chain uses TRBV6-1 and TRBJ2-1; no firm D call. V gave up 10 bases and J gave up 4 bases, with 20 bases separating them. The CDR3 consists of 15 residues. CDR1 MNHNS and CDR2 SASEGT come from the germline V gene. CDR3 sequence reads: CAIEAWPDRYNEQFF. CDR3 coding DNA: TGTGCCATCGAGGCATGGCCCGATAGGTACAATGAGCAGTTCTTC.

The chain carries TRBV29-1 and TRBJ2-2; D is possibly TRBD2 (5 bases). This CDR3 is built from 14 residues. CDR1 is SQVTM and CDR2 is ANQGSEA in the germline V gene. Trimming pared 3 bases from V and 4 bases from J, leaving 12 bases between. The CDR3 region is CSVEEEQATGELFF. CDR3 nucleotide sequence: TGCAGCGTTGAGGAGGAGCAGGCCACCGGGGAGCTGTTTTTT.

The chain combines TRBV25-1 with TRBJ2-3, with TRBD2 matching 7 bases. The CDR3 runs 14 residues. Germline CDR1 is MGHDK and CDR2 is SYGVNS. V gave up 8 bases and J gave up 4 bases; unmatched junction bases: 9. CDR3 DNA: TGTGCCAGCCGCTGGGAGGGCTCGGCAGATACGCAGTATTTT. Translated: CASRWEGSADTQYF.

On this clonotype: This may stem from a read error, because a much larger clone lies one nucleotide away. The chain uses TRBV29-1 and TRBJ2-2; D not resolved. V gave up 4 bases and J gave up 10 bases, with 16 bases separating them. The germline gives CDR1 SQVTM, CDR2 ANQGSEA. CDR3 length equals 13 residues. CDR3 residues: CSVGAKVSVELFF. DNA for the CDR3: TGCAGCGTTGGAGCGAAAGTATCCGTGGAGCTGTTTTTT.

The V call is TRBV10-2, the J call TRBJ1-2; tentative D call: TRBD1 (5 bases). The length of the CDR3 is 14 residues. Germline V gives CDR1 WSHSY, CDR2 SAAADI. Deletions cut 0 bases from V and 7 bases from J, with 12 bases between. For the CDR3, the DNA is TGCGCCAGCAGTGAGTCTCGGGGGATTAGTGGCTACACCTTC. Translating it yields CASSESRGISGYTF.

This clonotype was seen many times. The rearrangement links TRBV7-2 to TRBJ2-7; D is possibly TRBD1 (5 bases). This CDR3 is built from 14 residues. The V and J ends lost 0 bases and 4 bases respectively, with 10 bases between them. In germline, CDR1 is SGHTA, CDR2 FQGNSA. CDR3 region: CASSLAGQKYEQYF. The CDR3 nucleotides read TGTGCCAGCAGCTTAGCGGGGCAGAAATACGAGCAGTACTTC.

This clonotype showed up just a few times. The rearrangement uses TRBV21-1 and TRBJ2-5; the D call in the table, TRBD2, was not verified against the DNA. TRBV21-1 is described as a pseudogene. This CDR3 contains 16 residues. Written as DNA, the CDR3 is TGTGCCAGCAGCCCCGGGCTCCGGGGCCTTCTCGAGACCCAGTACTTC. This sequence encodes CASSPGLRGLLETQYF.

This chain uses TRBV15 with TRBJ2-7; 8 bases fit TRBD1. The CDR3 covers 14 residues. Germline-derived CDR1 and CDR2 are LNHNV and YYDKDF (reference sequence). J gave up 5 bases and V 3 bases, and 6 bases lay outside the gene matches. The DNA of the CDR3 is TGTGCCACCAGCAGGGAGGGACAGGTTCACGAGCAGTACTTC. Translating it yields CATSREGQVHEQYF. Full variable domain (remainder filled in from reference TRBV15 and TRBJ2-7): DAMVIQNPRYQVTQFGKPVTLSCSQTLNHNVMYWYQQKSSQAPKLLFHYYDKDFNNEADTPDNFQSRRPNTSFCFLDIRSPGLGDTAMYLCATSREGQVHEQYFGPGTRLTVT.

This clonotype occurred a few times. The chain recombines TRBV7-3 with TRBJ2-3; TRBD2 matches at 13 bases. With V trimmed by 6 bases and J by 11 bases, 5 bases remained unmatched. Per germline, CDR1 SGHTA and CDR2 FQGTGA. The CDR3 contains 13 residues. The CDR3 DNA reads TGTGCCAGCAGTTTTGGACTAGCGGGAGTGCAGTATTTT. Translating it yields CASSFGLAGVQYF. The full variable domain, with the rest looked up from reference TRBV7-3 and TRBJ2-3, is GAGVSQTPSNKVTEKGKYVELRCDPISGHTALYWYRQSLGQGPEFLIYFQGTGAADDSGLPNDRFFAVRPEGSVSTLKIQRTERGDSAVYLCASSFGLAGVQYFGPGTRLTVL.

This clonotype was seen more than once but under ten times. The chain is built from TRBV27 and TRBJ2-1; 12 nucleotides line up with TRBD1. The V gene end was trimmed by 2 bases and the J gene end by 7 bases; junction bases not matched to a gene: 3. The CDR3 runs 15 residues. Germline V gene data show CDR1 as MNHEY and CDR2 as SMNVEV (reference sequence). CDR3 amino acids: CASSLGTGGANEQFF. In DNA, the CDR3 is TGTGCCAGCAGTTTAGGGACAGGGGGCGCGAATGAGCAGTTCTTC.

The genes are TRBV29-1 and TRBJ1-1, with D perhaps TRBD1 (5 bases). Trimming stripped 1 base from V and 7 bases from J, with 19 bases between. This CDR3 region has 15 residues. Germline assignment: CDR1 SQVTM and CDR2 ANQGSEA. The CDR3 loop reads CSVEGRQRRPREAFF. CDR3 nucleotides: TGCAGCGTTGAAGGTCGACAGCGGCGACCGCGTGAAGCTTTCTTT.

The rearrangement uses TRBV12-3 or TRBV12-4 and TRBJ2-5; D perhaps matches TRBD2 (6 bases). This CDR3 is built from 15 residues. Trimming took 3 bases from V and 2 from J, leaving 13 bases between them. Here the CDR3 reads CASSFGGAVQETQYF. Written as DNA, the CDR3 is TGTGCCAGCAGTTTTGGCGGGGCAGTTCAAGAGACCCAGTACTTC.

CDR3 amino acids: CASSWTVLSGANVLTF. Written as DNA, the CDR3 is TGTGCCAGCAGCTGGACAGTTCTCTCTGGGGCCAACGTCCTGACTTTC. The chain employs TRBV7-6 and TRBJ2-6; possible D gene TRBD1, 6 bases. The V end was cut by 4 bases, the J end by 0 bases, with 10 bases between. Germline CDR1 reads SGHVS; CDR2 reads FNYEAQ. This CDR3 spans 16 amino acids.

This clonotype was counted at least ten times. The J gene is TRBJ2-7, the V gene TRBV28, with D possibly being TRBD2 (6 bases). V lost 6 bases to trimming and J lost 5 bases, with 11 bases between them. The CDR3 spans 12 residues. Per the germline V gene, CDR1 is MDHEN and CDR2 is SYDVKM. Here the CDR3 DNA reads TGTGCCAGCAGAATACGGAGGGACGAGCAGTACTTC. Its protein is CASRIRRDEQYF.

This clonotype was seen at least ten times. The chain is built from TRBV10-3 and TRBJ2-1; D remains unclear. Germline V gene data show CDR1 as ENHRY and CDR2 as SYGVKD. Trimming took off 3 bases at V and 3 bases at J, with 9 bases between the two ends. The CDR3 length is 14 residues. The DNA for the CDR3 is TGTGCCATCAGTGATCGAACTTTCTACAATGAGCAGTTCTTC. This encodes CAISDRTFYNEQFF.